A single sample is the source of the 13 T cell receptor beta chains below, sequenced in a study of blood T cells in healthy people across ages. Next came a second PCR, run for about 6 to 12 cycles, which used a sample-barcoded 5' primer along with a J-beta primer mix. Each CDR3 protein is one row after TCRdb ran MiXCR on the 5' RACE reads. The top ten clones hold roughly 30% of a sample with hundreds of thousands of distinct CDR3 sequences, around half of them seen once. Material for sequencing was blood. The source of these receptors is a woman in her sixties in good health.

This clonotype has more than one count but fewer than ten. This chain connects TRBV6-6 to TRBJ1-2, with D uncertain. CDR1 is MNHNY and CDR2 is SVGAGI in the germline V gene (reference sequence). V lost 10 bases and J 4 bases, leaving 10 bases between the germline ends. This CDR3 region has 11 residues. The CDR3 sequence: CAIMGGYGYTF. The DNA of the CDR3 is TGTGCCATCATGGGTGGCTATGGCTACACCTTC.

This clonotype was seen many times. This chain connects TRBV7-3 to TRBJ2-5, with D hard to call. The CDR3 is 14 residues long. CDR1 SGHTA and CDR2 FQGTGA come from the germline V gene. Between the trimmed V and J ends, which lost 5 bases and 2 bases, there was a span of 12 bases. CDR3 residues: CASSAKDGQETQYF. In nucleotides, the CDR3 is TGTGCCAGCAGCGCGAAGGACGGGCAAGAGACCCAGTACTTC. Together with reference TRBV7-3 and TRBJ2-5, the CDR3 gives the full variable domain: GAGVSQTPSNKVTEKGKYVELRCDPISGHTALYWYRQSLGQGPEFLIYFQGTGAADDSGLPNDRFFAVRPEGSVSTLKIQRTERGDSAVYLCASSAKDGQETQYFGPGTRLLVL.

This chain connects TRBV10-3 to TRBJ2-3; maybe TRBD2 (5 bases). In germline, CDR1 is ENHRY, CDR2 SYGVKD. CDR3 size: 14 residues. The V end lost 10 bases, the J end lost 0 bases, and 14 bases lay between the germline ends. The CDR3 DNA follows: TGTGCCACCGGTGGTCAGCGGAGCACAGATACGCAGTATTTT. Translation: CATGGQRSTDTQYF.

The chain links TRBV11-3 to TRBJ2-3, with 8 bases identical to TRBD2. Trimming cost V 5 bases and J 6 bases; bases outside gene matches: 10. The CDR3 extends over 15 amino acids. Germline CDR1 and CDR2: SGHNT and YENEEA. Written as DNA, the CDR3 is TGTGCCAGCAGCCCGGGGGGGGCGCCCCCGGATACGCAGTATTTT. It yields the protein CASSPGGAPPDTQYF.

The rearrangement joins TRBV5-1 to TRBJ2-5; possibly TRBD2 for D (6 bases). The germline V and J ends were trimmed by 0 bases and 1 base, with 10 bases remaining between them. CDR1 is SGHRS and CDR2 is YFSETQ in the germline V gene. The CDR3 loop spans 15 amino acids. As DNA, the CDR3 is TGCGCCAGCAGCTTGGGCGGGATGTTCCAAGAGACCCAGTACTTC. Protein product: CASSLGGMFQETQYF. The full variable domain, with the rest looked up from reference TRBV5-1 and TRBJ2-5, is KAGVTQTPRYLIKTRGQQVTLSCSPISGHRSVSWYQQTPGQGLQFLFEYFSETQRNKGNFPGRFSGRQFSNSRSEMNVSTLELGDSALYLCASSLGGMFQETQYFGPGTRLLVL.

V is TRBV29-1 and J is TRBJ2-5, with D hard to call. The CDR3 is 13 residues long. Per the germline V gene, CDR1 is SQVTM and CDR2 is ANQGSEA. Trimming removed 7 bases at V and 5 bases at J, with 17 bases between. CDR3 DNA: TGCAGCGGTGATCGGACGGAGACGGAGACCCAGTACTTC. Translating gives CSGDRTETETQYF.

The chain has TRBV10-3 and TRBJ2-5, with TRBD2 as a possible D gene (6 bases). Germline V gene sequence: CDR1 ENHRY, CDR2 SYGVKD. The CDR3 contains 14 residues. V shed 6 bases and J shed 11 bases, with 22 bases lying between them. Written as DNA, the CDR3 is TGTGCCATCAGCGGGGCTAGCGAGAGCTATGAGCAGTACTTC. Its translation: CAISGASESYEQYF.

The rearrangement joins TRBV4-1 to TRBJ2-1, with a possible D match to TRBD1 (6 bases). Trimming took off 4 bases at V and 7 bases at J, with 20 bases between the two ends. Germline V gene lookup returns CDR1 MGHRA and CDR2 YSYEKL. The CDR3 is 16 amino acids. This chain's CDR3 is CASSREQGFLINEQFF. DNA of the CDR3: TGCGCCAGCAGCCGTGAACAGGGTTTTCTCATTAATGAGCAGTTCTTC.

This clonotype was found a few times. The chain is built from TRBV20-1 and TRBJ2-1; 7 nucleotides match TRBD2. Looked up from germline, CDR1 is DFQATT and CDR2 is SNEGSKA (reference sequence). The CDR3 covers 16 residues. J lost 6 bases, V lost 1 base, and 12 bases had no gene match. The CDR3 bases are TGCAGTGCTAGAGGGGGCGCGGGAGAACTGACCAATGAGCAGTTCTTC. It specifies CSARGGAGELTNEQFF.

This clonotype was found a few times. The chain employs TRBV4-2 and TRBJ2-7; D might be TRBD1 (5 bases). Looked up from germline, CDR1 is LGHNA and CDR2 is YNFKEQ. The CDR3 loop spans 15 amino acids. V dropped 3 bases and J dropped 3 bases, with 15 bases sitting between them. CDR3 DNA: TGTGCCAGCAGCCACGTAGAAGAAGGGGACTACGAGCAGTACTTC. Protein: CASSHVEEGDYEQYF.

The CDR3 spells CASSRRHIANTEAFF. CDR3 in DNA: TGTGCCAGCAGCCGCCGACACATTGCGAACACTGAAGCTTTCTTT. The chain joins TRBV6-2 or TRBV6-3 to TRBJ1-1; D is unclear. CDR1 is MNHEY, CDR2 SVGEGT, per germline. The CDR3 spans 15 residues. Trimming took off 6 bases at V and 1 base at J, with 15 bases between the two ends.

CDR3 in amino acids: CSVEPSGSFNEQYF. The CDR3 DNA is TGCAGCGTTGAACCTAGCGGGAGTTTCAACGAGCAGTACTTC. The J gene is TRBJ2-7, the V gene TRBV29-1; TRBD2 matches at 10 bases. V lost 2 bases, J lost 5 bases, and 6 bases stayed unmatched. CDR1 and CDR2 (germline): SQVTM, ANQGSEA. CDR3 length: 14 residues.

The chain links TRBV5-1 to TRBJ2-1; tentatively, D is TRBD1 or TRBD2 (5 bases each). The germline gives CDR1 SGHRS, CDR2 YFSETQ. The V end was cut by 3 bases, the J end by 6 bases, with 13 bases between. CDR3 size: 14 residues. The CDR3 spells CASSWGMKVNEQFF. As DNA, the CDR3 is TGCGCCAGCAGCTGGGGGATGAAGGTCAATGAGCAGTTCTTC.